This TCR beta chain was sequenced in a study of T cell responses to AZD1222 COVID-19 vaccine. General study results and limits: The donor group comprised mostly white British people and more females; the analysis possibly underestimated clonal diversity. Repertoires in all cases were sampled only once the peak T cell response had passed. Of spike-specific TCRs, nearly half reportedly target regions left unmutated in variants.

With regard to this clone: What it binds is not known.

Whether given at about 4 or about 12 weeks, second doses were pooled. From germline, CDR1 is SGHAT and CDR2 FQNNGV. V gave up 5 bases and J gave up 6 bases, with 18 bases separating them. This CDR3 is 15 amino acids long. Assay: immunoSEQ multiplex PCR; the TCRdb copy retains only in-frame clones and omits some. Here the sample spans 180,000 or so clones, roughly nine tenths being singletons. J is TRBJ2-3 and V is TRBV11-2, with D perhaps assigned TRBD1 or TRBD2 (5 bases each). The receptor comes from an adult who received the AZD1222 COVID-19 vaccine. The sequences come from peripheral blood, collected 28 days after the second AZD1222 dose. The chain's CDR3 is CASSLGTRGSDTQYF. CDR3 coding DNA: TGTGCCAGCAGCCTTGGGACCCGAGGATCGGATACGCAGTATTTT.